The rows below give T cell receptor beta chains drawn from one sample of a study of PD-1 blockade in classical Hodgkin lymphoma. Assay used: immunoSEQ multiplex PCR; TCRdb lists only in-frame clones, some missing. The sample yields approximately 31,000 clones, around 94% seen once. Source material: peripheral blood mononuclear cells (PBMCs). Receptor source: a human donor with classical Hodgkin lymphoma. CDR3s include the opening cysteine and the closing phenylalanine or tryptophan. The order of the fields is J gene, clone size, V gene, D gene, CDR3 DNA, CDR3 protein. D genes are given only for firm matches. Some rows mark clone size as missing; the rest say once, few, many or name a class of expanded clone.

TRBJ2-3 | NA | TRBV6-4 | TRBD1 | TGTGCCAGCAGTGTGACAGGGGGCGCAGATACGCAGTATTTT | CASSVTGGADTQYF
TRBJ1-1 | NA | TRBV27 | TRBD1 | TGTGCCAGCATGGGTTGGCAGGGGGCGAACACTGAAGCTTTCTTT | CASMGWQGANTEAFF
TRBJ1-1 | NA | TRBV6-5 | TRBD1 | TGTGCCAGCAGTTACTCAACAGGGGTCACTGAAGCTTTCTTT | CASSYSTGVTEAFF
TRBJ1-1 | NA | TRBV7-8 | NA | TGTGCCAGCAGCGCCCGGGGGGGACACACTGAAGCTTTCTTT | CASSARGGHTEAFF
TRBJ2-1 | NA | TRBV5-8 | NA | TGTGCCAGCAGCTTGAGGGCGAACTACAATGAGCAGTTCTTC | CASSLRANYNEQFF
TRBJ2-5 | NA | TRBV5-6 | NA | TGTGCCAGCAGCCTCGCGAGGCGGGGAGAGACCCAGTACTTC | CASSLARRGETQYF
TRBJ1-4 | NA | TRBV5-1 | NA | TGCGCCAGCAGCTTGGGACACCAGGAAATTGAAAAACTGTTTTTT | CASSLGHQEIEKLFF
TRBJ2-7 | NA | TRBV7-2 | NA | TGTGCCAGCAGCTTATATGGAGGGAACGAGCAGTACTTC | CASSLYGGNEQYF
TRBJ2-2 | once | TRBV9 | NA | TGTGCCAGCAGCGTAGCCCAGGGTCCCACCGGGGAGCTGTTTTTT | CASSVAQGPTGELFF
TRBJ2-7 | NA | TRBV7-9 | NA | TGTGCCAGCAGCTCCTTAGCTCTCTTGGGGTACGAGCAGTACTTC | CASSSLALLGYEQYF
TRBJ1-5 | NA | TRBV18 | NA | TGTGCCAGCTCACCCCGAGAATCAAACAATCAGCCCCAGCATTTT | CASSPRESNNQPQHF
TRBJ2-7 | NA | TRBV2 | TRBD2 | TGTGCCAGCGAACTAGCGGGGACTTACGAGCAGTACTTC | CASELAGTYEQYF
TRBJ1-2 | NA | TRBV7-2 | NA | TGTGCCAGCAGCTCCCTCGGGGTTCCCGGCAGCTATGGCTACACCTTC | CASSSLGVPGSYGYTF
TRBJ2-1 | NA | TRBV5-5 | TRBD2 | TGTGCCAGCAGCGGGGGACTAGATTTCTACAATGAGCAGTTCTTC | CASSGGLDFYNEQFF
TRBJ1-2 | NA | TRBV4-1 | TRBD1 | TGCGCCAGCAGCCTCGGGACAGTTCCTAACTATGGCTACACCTTC | CASSLGTVPNYGYTF
TRBJ1-5 | NA | TRBV5-1 | TRBD1 | TGCGCCAGCAGCTTGGGGACAGGGAGTATGGATCAGCCCCAGCATTTT | CASSLGTGSMDQPQHF
TRBJ1-1 | NA | TRBV30 | NA | TGTGCCTGGAATCGTGGACTTATGGGGACTGAAGCTTTCTTT | CAWNRGLMGTEAFF
TRBJ1-1 | NA | TRBV19 | NA | TGTGCCAGTAGTCTCGGGGGCAACACTGAAGCTTTCTTT | CASSLGGNTEAFF
TRBJ1-2 | NA | TRBV10-3 | TRBD1 | TGTGCCATCAGCGTAGCATTGATACGGGACAGTCCTAACTATGGCTACACCTTC | CAISVALIRDSPNYGYTF
TRBJ2-3 | NA | TRBV10-3 | NA | TGTGCCATCAGGGAACAGGGCACAGATACGCAGTATTTT | CAIREQGTDTQYF
TRBJ2-7 | NA | TRBV7-9 | NA | TGTGCCAGCAGCTCAGAGGGAGATACCACCTACGAGCAGTACTTC | CASSSEGDTTYEQYF
TRBJ1-1 | NA | TRBV27 | TRBD1 | TGTGCCAGCAGTTTGACAGGGCCTAACACTGAAGCTTTCTTT | CASSLTGPNTEAFF
TRBJ2-5 | once | TRBV30 | NA | TGTGCCTGGAGTGTAAGGGCCTTTCAAGAGACCCAGTACTTC | CAWSVRAFQETQYF
TRBJ1-5 | NA | TRBV19 | NA | TGTGCCAGTATCAACCTTGGGGTCTTGAATCAGCCCCAGCATTTT | CASINLGVLNQPQHF
TRBJ2-3 | NA | TRBV7-2 | NA | TGTGCCAGCAGCTTAGCGGGAGTAGATACGCAGTATTTT | CASSLAGVDTQYF
TRBJ2-2 | few | TRBV4-1 | NA | TGCGCCAGCAGAGGCGGAGGGGTAAACACCGGGGAGCTGTTTTTT | CASRGGGVNTGELFF
TRBJ2-2 | few | TRBV18 | NA | TGTGCCAGCTCACCACAGCCGGCCGGGGAGCTGTTTTTT | CASSPQPAGELFF
TRBJ2-1 | NA | TRBV27 | NA | TGTGCCAGCAGTTTATCGGTCTACAATGAGCAGTTCTTC | CASSLSVYNEQFF
TRBJ2-7 | NA | TRBV5-1 | TRBD1 | TGCGCCAGCAGCGAAACCGGGACAGGGGTTAACCAGCAGTACTTC | CASSETGTGVNQQYF
TRBJ2-2 | NA | TRBV5-1 | NA | TGCGCCAGCACCGGCGGCGAAAGGCTGAACACCGGGGAGCTGTTTTTT | CASTGGERLNTGELFF
TRBJ2-3 | once | TRBV5-1 | NA | TGCGCCAGCAGCCCTGGGACTTACCAAAGATTCCCAGATACGCAGTATTTT | CASSPGTYQRFPDTQYF
TRBJ1-5 | NA | TRBV28 | TRBD1 | TGTGCCAGCAGTTTATCTGGACAGGGTTTGTCCCAGCATTTT | CASSLSGQGLSQHF
TRBJ2-2 | NA | TRBV18 | TRBD1 | TGTGCCAGCTCCCGGGACAGGAACACCGGGGAGCTGTTTTTT | CASSRDRNTGELFF
TRBJ1-6 | NA | TRBV2 | NA | TGTGCCAGCAGCCGGGACTGGAATTCACCCCTCCACTTT | CASSRDWNSPLHF
TRBJ1-1 | NA | TRBV11-2 | NA | TGTGCCAGCAGCTTAGACCCACAGGTCCCCACTGAAGCTTTCTTT | CASSLDPQVPTEAFF